Listed below are T cell receptor beta chains from one sample, sequenced in a study of beta chain features in type 1 diabetes. TCRdb keeps only in-frame clones here, not all; method: immunoSEQ multiplex PCR. The data show some 150,000 clones, 6.9% seen once. Material for sequencing was central memory CD4+ T cells from blood. These receptors all come from a woman in her twenties or thirties in good health. The CDR3 runs from the conserved cysteine through the conserved F or W. The D gene is left open where the match is weak. For some rows the clone size is stated as once, few or many, or as a class when expanded; others skip it.

J gene: TRBJ2-5
D gene: TRBD1
clone size: -
V gene: TRBV19
CDR3 protein: CASSGQVVQETQYF
CDR3 DNA: TGTGCCAGTAGTGGACAGGTTGTCCAAGAGACCCAGTACTTC

J gene: TRBJ2-7
D gene: -
clone size: -
V gene: TRBV19
CDR3 protein: CATGWNYEQYF
CDR3 DNA: TGTGCCACGGGTTGGAACTACGAGCAGTACTTC

J gene: TRBJ2-7
D gene: -
clone size: few
V gene: TRBV25-1
CDR3 protein: CASQGHSDRFSYEQYF
CDR3 DNA: TGTGCCAGCCAAGGACACTCTGACAGATTTAGCTACGAGCAGTACTTC

J gene: TRBJ1-1
D gene: -
clone size: few
V gene: TRBV5-5
CDR3 protein: CASSLEHMNTEAFF
CDR3 DNA: TGTGCCAGCAGCTTGGAACATATGAACACTGAAGCTTTCTTT

J gene: TRBJ2-7
D gene: TRBD1
clone size: many
V gene: TRBV27
CDR3 protein: CASSMSRGPYEQYF
CDR3 DNA: TGTGCCAGCAGTATGAGCAGGGGGCCGTACGAGCAGTACTTC

J gene: TRBJ2-7
D gene: TRBD1
clone size: many
V gene: TRBV28
CDR3 protein: CASSLMGTGGDYEQYF
CDR3 DNA: TGTGCCAGCAGTTTAATGGGGACAGGGGGAGACTACGAGCAGTACTTC

J gene: TRBJ2-7
D gene: TRBD1
clone size: -
V gene: TRBV2
CDR3 protein: CASERDSTTTYEQYF
CDR3 DNA: TGTGCCAGCGAACGGGACAGTACGACGACCTACGAGCAGTACTTC

J gene: TRBJ2-7
D gene: -
clone size: -
V gene: TRBV2
CDR3 protein: CASRSGGAYEQYF
CDR3 DNA: TGTGCCAGCAGGTCCGGCGGAGCCTACGAGCAGTACTTC

J gene: TRBJ2-7
D gene: TRBD1
clone size: -
V gene: TRBV7-2
CDR3 protein: CASSPWDRGYEQYF
CDR3 DNA: TGTGCCAGCAGCCCGTGGGACAGGGGCTACGAGCAGTACTTC

J gene: TRBJ2-5
D gene: TRBD2
clone size: many
V gene: TRBV7-3
CDR3 protein: CASSLSGTSVETQYF
CDR3 DNA: TGTGCCAGCAGCTTAAGCGGGACTAGCGTCGAGACCCAGTACTTC

J gene: TRBJ1-5
D gene: -
clone size: -
V gene: TRBV19
CDR3 protein: CASSKENDYQPQHF
CDR3 DNA: TGTGCCAGTAGTAAAGAAAATGACTATCAGCCCCAGCATTTT

J gene: TRBJ2-3
D gene: -
clone size: -
V gene: TRBV7-9
CDR3 protein: CASSLVRAGHRLNTQYF
CDR3 DNA: TGTGCCAGCAGCTTAGTGAGGGCAGGCCACCGGCTTAATACGCAGTATTTT

J gene: TRBJ1-3
D gene: -
clone size: -
V gene: TRBV11-2
CDR3 protein: CASHLYGSSGNTIYF
CDR3 DNA: TGTGCCAGCCACTTATACGGGAGCTCTGGAAACACCATATATTTT

J gene: TRBJ2-1
D gene: -
clone size: few
V gene: TRBV6-5
CDR3 protein: CASSYGSKPEQFF
CDR3 DNA: TGTGCCAGCAGTTACGGGAGTAAACCTGAGCAGTTCTTC

J gene: TRBJ2-5
D gene: -
clone size: few
V gene: TRBV7-6
CDR3 protein: CASSLGQGLQETQYF
CDR3 DNA: TGTGCCAGCAGCTTAGGGCAGGGGCTGCAAGAGACCCAGTACTTC

J gene: TRBJ2-7
D gene: TRBD2
clone size: few
V gene: TRBV11-2
CDR3 protein: CASSWGGSNEQYF
CDR3 DNA: TGTGCCAGCAGCTGGGGGGGGTCAAACGAGCAGTACTTC

J gene: TRBJ2-7
D gene: -
clone size: -
V gene: TRBV5-5
CDR3 protein: CASSVGLLSYEQYF
CDR3 DNA: TGTGCCAGCAGCGTGGGACTCCTATCCTACGAGCAGTACTTC

J gene: TRBJ2-7
D gene: TRBD2
clone size: few
V gene: TRBV19
CDR3 protein: CASAGTSGSLLYF
CDR3 DNA: TGTGCCAGCGCCGGGACTAGCGGGAGTTTACTGTACTTC